This entry describes one TCR beta chain. This sample is part of a study of blood T cell repertoires in COVID-19. CDR3 length equals 14 residues. The V gene's germline CDR1 is SEHNR and CDR2 FQNEAQ (reference sequence). V was cut by 9 bases and J by 2 bases, with 16 bases left in between. Original processing methods: By means of reference gene primer amplification, nucleated cell counts were estimated. The method was immunoSEQ multiplex PCR; TCRdb's version includes in-frame clones alone and lacks a portion of them. V and J calls and clone size are copied from that table; D and trimming were computed from the DNA. The sample contains 120,000 to 150,000 clones, over 70% of which appear only once.

The origin of this receptor is a man in his fifties or sixties in a cohort exposed to, infected with or recovered from COVID-19 (not recorded which). Material: PBMCs or T cells enriched from blood (not recorded which). The V and J genes are TRBV7-9 and TRBJ1-2; a possible D gene is TRBD1 (6 bases). This CDR3 is CASYRAGANYGYTF. CDR3 sequence (DNA): TGTGCCAGTTACCGCGCGGGGGCGAACTATGGCTACACCTTC.